Sequencing of this T cell receptor beta chain was carried out in a study of tumor and adjacent non-tumor tissue in lung cancer. A modified ARM-PCR protocol with three rounds of nested PCR amplified TCRbeta. From the multiplex PCR reads, TCRdb called clonotypes with MiXCR, one entry per CDR3 protein. The top ten clones hold 23% of a sample with tens of thousands of distinct CDR3 sequences, 74% of them seen once. The CDR3 consists of 15 residues. Germline V lookup: CDR1 MNHEY, CDR2 SVGAGI. The V and J ends lost 11 bases and 0 bases respectively, with 19 bases between them. No cell sorting was done before RNA was extracted from the tissue. Distant lung tissue was collected more than 3 cm away from the tumor edge.

This chain joins TRBV6-5 and TRBJ2-5; no definite D call. Material for sequencing was distant non-tumor lung tissue. The source of this sequence is an older woman with non-small cell lung cancer. The CDR3 here is CAGGYGGKYQETQYF. CDR3 DNA: TGTGCCGGCGGTTACGGCGGAAAGTACCAAGAGACCCAGTACTTC.